A selection of T cell receptor beta chains follows, all from one sample in a study of blood T cells in healthy people across ages. In TCRdb, the 5' RACE reads were re-called with MiXCR into one record per CDR3 protein. The table includes around 1.5 million distinct CDR3 sequences, about 35% detected once. Sequencing input: blood. The receptors shown here come from a woman under 40 in good health. The CDR3 runs from the conserved cysteine through the conserved F or W. The order of the fields is clone size, D gene, J gene, V gene, CDR3 protein, CDR3 DNA. The D gene is left open where the match is weak. Clone size is shown for a subset of rows, as once, few, many or a class of expanded clone.

many | - | TRBJ1-2 | TRBV20-1 | CSARAPQYGYTF | TGCAGTGCTAGAGCTCCACAGTATGGCTACACCTTC
many | TRBD2 | TRBJ2-7 | TRBV20-1 | CSARDPKNTWTSLGEHEQYF | TGCAGTGCTAGAGACCCGAAGAACACATGGACTAGCCTGGGAGAACACGAGCAGTACTTC
- | - | TRBJ2-1 | TRBV5-4 | CASSPGASSHNEQFF | TGTGCCAGCTCCCCCGGGGCGAGCTCCCACAATGAGCAGTTCTTC
once | - | TRBJ1-1 | TRBV6-6 | CASSYSSGFEAFF | TGTGCCAGCAGTTACTCGTCGGGGTTTGAAGCTTTCTTT
- | - | TRBJ2-1 | TRBV2 | CASSEGGVNEQFF | TGTGCCAGCAGTGAAGGAGGGGTAAATGAGCAGTTCTTC
- | - | TRBJ1-5 | TRBV12-3/TRBV12-4 | CASREDRQLSNQPQHF | TGTGCCAGCAGAGAGGACAGACAACTTAGCAATCAGCCCCAGCATTTT
- | - | TRBJ1-1 | TRBV3-1 | CASSQLGFAEAFF | TGTGCCAGCAGCCAATTGGGGTTTGCTGAAGCTTTCTTT
- | - | TRBJ2-7 | TRBV28 | CASSTRTVNYEQYF | TGTGCCAGCAGTACACGGACAGTAAACTACGAGCAGTACTTC
- | TRBD2 | TRBJ2-1 | TRBV6-5 | CASRLAGWEYNEQFF | TGTGCCAGCAGGCTAGCGGGGTGGGAGTACAATGAGCAGTTCTTC
- | - | TRBJ2-2 | TRBV7-9 | CASSLLTGRNTGELFF | TGTGCCAGCAGCCTTCTGACGGGGAGGAACACCGGGGAGCTGTTTTTT
- | - | TRBJ1-2 | TRBV6-5 | CASSYSRGEGYGYTF | TGTGCCAGCAGTTACTCGAGGGGGGAAGGCTATGGCTACACCTTC
few | - | TRBJ2-3 | TRBV11-2 | CASSPRRAQDTQYF | TGTGCCAGCAGCCCCCGACGGGCCCAAGATACGCAGTATTTT
once | TRBD1 | TRBJ2-1 | TRBV7-9 | CASGSGTGAFNEQFF | TGTGCCAGCGGATCCGGGACAGGTGCTTTCAATGAGCAGTTCTTC
- | - | TRBJ1-5 | TRBV7-9 | CASSLFGGTGQPQHF | TGTGCCAGCAGCTTATTTGGAGGAACCGGTCAGCCCCAGCATTTT
- | TRBD2 | TRBJ2-2 | TRBV18 | CASSLGQSGGEELFF | TGTGCCAGCTCACTTGGGCAGAGCGGGGGCGAGGAGCTGTTTTTT
- | - | TRBJ1-5 | TRBV5-1 | CASSGGGAGQPQHF | TGCGCCAGCAGCGGCGGGGGGGCGGGCCAGCCCCAGCATTTT
- | - | TRBJ2-3 | TRBV13 | CASSLVPTTDTQYF | TGTGCCAGCAGCTTAGTACCCACAACAGATACGCAGTATTTT
- | - | TRBJ1-2 | TRBV5-5 | CASSSTGGAKANGYTF | TGTGCCAGCAGCTCGACGGGGGGGGCAAAAGCAAATGGCTACACCTTC
- | - | TRBJ2-7 | TRBV20-1 | CSARDRRGTNPLTYEQYF | TGCAGTGCTAGAGATCGACGGGGAACCAACCCTCTAACCTACGAGCAGTACTTC
- | - | TRBJ2-2 | TRBV19 | CASSTTGTNTGELFF | TGTGCCAGTAGTACCACAGGGACGAACACCGGGGAGCTGTTTTTT
- | TRBD1 | TRBJ2-2 | TRBV12-3/TRBV12-4 | CASRGQGAGGELFF | TGTGCCAGCAGGGGACAGGGGGCCGGCGGGGAGCTGTTTTTT
- | TRBD1 | TRBJ2-7 | TRBV6-1 | CASSTRDRGTLEQYF | TGTGCCAGCAGTACCCGGGACAGGGGGACTCTCGAGCAGTACTTC
few | - | TRBJ2-3 | TRBV7-9 | CASSFRSGRADTQYF | TGTGCCAGCAGCTTTCGGTCAGGGCGGGCAGATACGCAGTATTTT
- | - | TRBJ2-7 | TRBV20-1 | CSAREGTQRSYEQYF | TGCAGTGCTAGAGAGGGGACCCAGAGGTCGTACGAGCAGTACTTC
- | - | TRBJ2-1 | TRBV20-1 | CSASNVYSSYNEQFF | TGCAGTGCTAGTAACGTTTATAGCTCCTACAATGAGCAGTTCTTC
- | - | TRBJ1-5 | TRBV3-1 | CASSPGVSDQPQHF | TGTGCCAGCAGCCCGGGGGTTAGCGATCAGCCCCAGCATTTT
- | TRBD2 | TRBJ2-3 | TRBV5-6 | CASSWLAGGDFFTDTQYF | TGTGCCAGCAGCTGGTTAGCGGGGGGCGATTTTTTCACAGATACGCAGTATTTT
many | - | TRBJ2-7 | TRBV10-3 | CAISEGPKGEQYF | TGTGCCATCAGTGAAGGGCCCAAGGGCGAGCAGTACTTC
few | - | TRBJ2-1 | TRBV30 | CAWIRSLAYNEQFF | TGTGCCTGGATAAGATCACTCGCTTACAATGAGCAGTTCTTC
- | TRBD1 | TRBJ2-1 | TRBV7-8 | CASSWGQAFNEQFF | TGTGCCAGCAGCTGGGGACAGGCTTTCAATGAGCAGTTCTTC
few | - | TRBJ2-5 | TRBV3-1 | CASSQALQGAGETQYF | TGTGCCAGCAGCCAAGCTCTCCAGGGGGCGGGGGAAACCCAGTACTTC